A single sample gave rise to the 27 T cell receptor beta chains below, sequenced in a study of blood T cell repertoires in COVID-19. The method was immunoSEQ multiplex PCR; TCRdb's version includes in-frame clones alone and lacks a portion of them. The repertoire holds approximately 25,000 clones, about 88% seen once, with about 18% in the top ten. The sample consisted of peripheral blood. The receptors come from a human donor with acute or convalescent COVID-19. The donor label of this sample is uncertain.

This chain joins TRBV11-3 and TRBJ2-2, with D possibly being TRBD2 (5 bases). The germline gives CDR1 SGHNT, CDR2 YENEEA. The CDR3 extends over 14 amino acids. V dropped 6 bases and J dropped 1 base, with 9 bases sitting between them. This CDR3 is CASSRTWNTGELFF. CDR3 sequence (DNA): TGTGCCAGCAGTCGGACTTGGAACACCGGGGAGCTGTTTTTT.

The V call is TRBV2, the J call TRBJ2-1; maybe TRBD2 (6 bases). V lost 11 bases, J lost 0 bases, and 14 bases lay in between. The CDR3 consists of 14 residues. The germline V gene encodes CDR1 SNHLY and CDR2 FYNNEI. The DNA of the CDR3 is TGTGCCGGCCGTGCGGGGAGCTCCTACAATGAGCAGTTCTTC. Its protein product is CAGRAGSSYNEQFF.

V and J are TRBV5-4 and TRBJ1-6; D gene uncertain. The germline V gene encodes CDR1 SGHNT and CDR2 YYREEE (reference sequence). Trimming removed 0 bases from V and 9 bases from J, with 7 bases in between. The CDR3 is made up of 13 amino acids. The CDR3 region has the DNA TGTGCCAGCAGCTTGGAGGCGGGTTCACCCCTCCACTTT. It specifies CASSLEAGSPLHF.

V is TRBV5-5 and J is TRBJ2-3; 7 bases agree with TRBD1. The V gene's germline CDR1 is SGHKS and CDR2 YYEKEE (reference sequence). This CDR3 is built from 13 residues. V dropped 3 bases and J dropped 14; count of bases not matched to a gene: 12. As DNA, the CDR3 is TGTGCCAGCAGCTCAACGGACAGGAATAAAAGGTATTTT. It yields the protein CASSSTDRNKRYF.

J is TRBJ2-3 and V is TRBV21-1; the tabulated D call, TRBD2, remains unverified against the DNA. TRBV21-1 is flagged as a pseudogene. CDR3 length: 16 residues. CDR3 residues: CASSKVRGRGSDTQYF. The CDR3 DNA reads TGTGCCAGCAGCAAAGTTCGCGGGAGGGGGTCAGATACGCAGTATTTT.

The sample holds one count of this clone. The gene calls are TRBV6-4 and TRBJ1-5; the match to TRBD1 covers 7 bases. V trimming: 6 bases; J trimming: 7 bases; junction bases outside the gene matches: 9. This CDR3 has 14 residues. CDR1 and CDR2 from the germline V gene are MRHNA and SNTAGT. CDR3 DNA sequence: TGTGCCAGCAGCGAGGGGGCTGGGGGACAGCCCCAGCATTTT. This codes for CASSEGAGGQPQHF.

This chain joins TRBV2 and TRBJ1-2; 11 bases match TRBD1. Germline V gene lookup returns CDR1 SNHLY and CDR2 FYNNEI. This CDR3 spans 15 amino acids. V dropped 8 bases and J dropped 8; count of bases not matched to a gene: 13. The CDR3 sequence is CASGDRGTPSVGYTF. In nucleotides, the CDR3 is TGTGCCAGCGGGGACAGGGGGACTCCCTCTGTGGGCTACACCTTC.

The DNA for the CDR3 is TGTGCCAGTAGAGCTAGTTTCACCACAGATACGCAGTATTTT. This sequence encodes CASRASFTTDTQYF. The chain is built from TRBV19 and TRBJ2-3, with D unclear. V was cut by 6 bases and J by 2 bases, with 12 bases left in between. The CDR3 length is 14 residues. The germline V gene has CDR1 LNHDA and CDR2 SQIVND (reference sequence).

V usage is TRBV5-1 and J usage is TRBJ2-3, with TRBD2 identical over 11 bases. The CDR3 is made up of 17 amino acids. Trimming removed 0 bases from V and 5 bases from J; junction bases left unmatched: 8. Germline CDR1 reads SGHRS; CDR2 reads YFSETQ. The DNA for the CDR3 is TGCGCCAGCAGCTTGGGTCCTAGCGGGGGGCAGGGAGATACGCAGTATTTT. This encodes CASSLGPSGGQGDTQYF.

The chain links TRBV11-1 to TRBJ1-1, with D possibly matching TRBD1 (6 bases). V was clipped by 0 bases and J by 5 bases, with 7 bases between them. The CDR3 loop spans 13 amino acids. Germline CDR1 SGHAT, CDR2 FQDESV (reference sequence). CDR3 nucleotides: TGTGCCAGCAGCTTAGCACAGGGAACTGAAGCTTTCTTT. This translates into CASSLAQGTEAFF.

V gene TRBV5-4 combines with J gene TRBJ1-1, with D perhaps matching TRBD1 (5 bases). The germline V gene encodes CDR1 SGHNT and CDR2 YYREEE (reference sequence). Trimming took 1 base from V and 1 from J, leaving 11 bases between them. The CDR3 contains 15 residues. The CDR3 reads CASSLPIGQNTEAFF. The CDR3 DNA is TGTGCCAGCAGCTTGCCTATAGGACAGAACACTGAAGCTTTCTTT.

The chain recombines TRBV9 with TRBJ1-2; D is ambiguous. CDR1 SGDLS and CDR2 YYNGEE come from the germline V gene. Deletions cut 1 base from V and 8 bases from J, with 15 bases between. This CDR3 region has 14 residues. DNA for the CDR3: TGTGCCAGCAGCGTATTAACGGAGGGTGGAGGCTACACCTTC. As protein: CASSVLTEGGGYTF. The full variable domain, in which reference TRBV9 and TRBJ1-2 provide the parts outside the CDR3, is DSGVTQTPKHLITATGQRVTLRCSPRSGDLSVYWYQQSLDQGLQFLIQYYNGEERAKGNILERFSAQQFPDLHSELNLSSLELGDSALYFCASSVLTEGGGYTFGSGTRLTVV.

The chain carries TRBV6-4 and TRBJ2-1; weak D call: TRBD2 (6 bases). CDR1 MRHNA and CDR2 SNTAGT come from the germline V gene. The CDR3 is made up of 14 amino acids. Trimming removed 2 bases from V and 6 bases from J, with 11 bases in between. CDR3 sequence reads: CASSDGGVSNEQFF. For the CDR3, the DNA is TGTGCCAGCAGTGACGGAGGGGTGAGCAATGAGCAGTTCTTC.

This sequence joins TRBV10-3 and TRBJ1-5; D gene ambiguous. Germline values: CDR1 ENHRY, CDR2 SYGVKD. This CDR3 is built from 16 residues. V lost 0 bases and J 0 bases, leaving 9 bases between the germline ends. CDR3: CAISESVTLSNQPQHF. The CDR3 coding sequence is TGTGCCATCAGTGAGTCTGTGACACTTAGCAATCAGCCCCAGCATTTT.

This clone has only a few counts. CDR3 DNA: TGTGCCAGCAGGCGGGTGACTAATGAAAAACTGTTTTTT. It yields the protein CASRRVTNEKLFF. The chain recombines TRBV7-3 with TRBJ1-4; D remains ambiguous. Germline CDR1 is SGHTA and CDR2 is FQGTGA. Trimming stripped 6 bases from V and 2 bases from J, with 7 bases between. This CDR3 comprises 13 residues. Full variable domain (outside the CDR3, taken from reference TRBV7-3 and TRBJ1-4): GAGVSQTPSNKVTEKGKYVELRCDPISGHTALYWYRQSLGQGPEFLIYFQGTGAADDSGLPNDRFFAVRPEGSVSTLKIQRTERGDSAVYLCASRRVTNEKLFFGSGTQLSVL.

This chain joins TRBV9 and TRBJ1-6, with D possibly TRBD1 on 6 matching bases. The ends were cut back, 6 bases at V and 8 bases at J, with 21 bases in the middle. The CDR3 is 16 amino acids. The germline V gene encodes CDR1 SGDLS and CDR2 YYNGEE. CDR3 region: CASNSTSGTKYSPLHF. The CDR3 DNA is TGTGCCAGCAACTCGACCTCCGGGACAAAGTATTCACCCCTCCACTTT.

In nucleotides, the CDR3 is TGCAGCGTTCACGCGACAGGGAGCTCCTACAATGAGCAGTTCTTC. The encoded protein is CSVHATGSSYNEQFF. The chain joins TRBV29-1 to TRBJ2-1; 7 nucleotides agree with TRBD1. CDR3 length: 15 residues. V gave up 5 bases and J gave up 0 bases; unmatched junction bases: 7. CDR1 is SQVTM and CDR2 is ANQGSEA in the germline V gene.

V and J are TRBV19 and TRBJ2-5, with D uncertain. Trimming took 5 bases from V and 2 from J, leaving 9 bases between them. Germline V gives CDR1 LNHDA, CDR2 SQIVND (reference sequence). The CDR3 is 13 amino acids. This CDR3 reads CASSSSRQETQYF. For the CDR3, the DNA is TGTGCCAGTAGTTCGTCTAGACAAGAGACCCAGTACTTC.

The table lists this clone with a count of one. The chain recombines TRBV7-2 with TRBJ1-6; 7 bases fit TRBD1. CDR1 and CDR2 from the germline V gene are SGHTA and FQGNSA. The CDR3 runs to 18 residues. Germline trimming cut 0 bases from V and 9 bases from J; bases unmatched to any gene: 14. CDR3: CASSLAARTGASGSPLHF. For the CDR3, the DNA is TGTGCCAGCAGCTTAGCGGCCCGAACAGGGGCCTCGGGTTCACCCCTCCACTTT.

The chain joins TRBV29-1 to TRBJ1-2, with D uncertain. This CDR3 spans 13 amino acids. Per the germline V gene, CDR1 is SQVTM and CDR2 is ANQGSEA. Trimming removed 3 bases from V and 3 bases from J, with 11 bases in between. The CDR3 loop reads CSVDYGNHYGYTF. As DNA, the CDR3 is TGCAGCGTTGATTACGGGAATCACTATGGCTACACCTTC.

The chain carries TRBV7-2 and TRBJ2-5; TRBD1 agrees at 8 bases. CDR1 SGHTA and CDR2 FQGNSA come from the germline V gene. The CDR3 sequence is 15 residues long. J was trimmed by 4 bases and V by 1 base; bases with no gene match: 5. CDR3 in amino acids: CASSLDRGVGETQYF. The CDR3 DNA is TGTGCCAGCAGCTTAGACAGGGGGGTTGGAGAGACCCAGTACTTC.

In this sample, this clone turned up a few times. The J gene is TRBJ1-5, the V gene TRBV7-2, with 9 bases that match TRBD1. The CDR3 runs 15 residues. The germline V gene encodes CDR1 SGHTA and CDR2 FQGNSA. V was clipped by 3 bases and J by 6 bases; unmatched bases: 6. CDR3 in DNA: TGTGCCAGCAGCTTCTCCGGGACAGGGATTCAGCCCCAGCATTTT. This gives the protein CASSFSGTGIQPQHF. Full variable domain (remainder filled in from reference TRBV7-2 and TRBJ1-5): GAGVSQSPSNKVTEKGKDVELRCDPISGHTALYWYRQSLGQGLEFLIYFQGNSAPDKSGLPSDRFSAERTGGSVSTLTIQRTQQEDSAVYLCASSFSGTGIQPQHFGDGTRLSIL.

The chain combines TRBV7-9 with TRBJ2-1; the D gene is possibly TRBD2 (5 bases). CDR3 size: 15 residues. Trimming took 1 base from V and 0 from J, leaving 7 bases between them. Germline V gives CDR1 SEHNR, CDR2 FQNEAQ (reference sequence). The DNA of the CDR3 is TGTGCCAGCAGCTTAGACGGAGGCTCCTACAATGAGCAGTTCTTC. The encoded protein is CASSLDGGSYNEQFF.

V gene TRBV7-9 combines with J gene TRBJ2-3; a possible D gene is TRBD2 (5 bases). CDR1 and CDR2 (germline): SEHNR, FQNEAQ (reference sequence). This CDR3 is built from 14 residues. V dropped 6 bases and J dropped 1 base, with 11 bases sitting between them. The CDR3 protein is CASRNPGGTDTQYF. The DNA of the CDR3 is TGTGCCAGCAGGAATCCCGGGGGCACAGATACGCAGTATTTT.

The chain employs TRBV12-3 or TRBV12-4 and TRBJ2-7; TRBD1 is a possible D gene (7 bases). V lost 3 bases to trimming and J lost 6 bases, with 12 bases between them. The CDR3 has 13 amino acids. The CDR3, as DNA: TGTGCCAGCAGTTTCAGACAGGGAGGCGAGCAGTACTTC. Translating it yields CASSFRQGGEQYF.

V is TRBV12-5 and J is TRBJ2-7, with a weak D call TRBD2 (6 bases). V was shortened by 5 bases and J by 0 bases, with 17 bases between the two germline ends. CDR1 and CDR2 (germline): LGHNT, FRNRAP. This CDR3 comprises 16 residues. CDR3 protein: CASGGGAGGASYEQYF. The CDR3 DNA reads TGTGCTAGTGGTGGGGGAGCCGGGGGAGCCTCCTACGAGCAGTACTTC. Full variable domain (outside the CDR3, taken from reference TRBV12-5 and TRBJ2-7): DARVTQTPRHKVTEMGQEVTMRCQPILGHNTVFWYRQTMMQGLELLAYFRNRAPLDDSGMPKDRFSAEMPDATLATLKIQPSEPRDSAVYFCASGGGAGGASYEQYFGPGTRLTVT.

The chain has TRBV18 and TRBJ2-7, with TRBD1 matching 8 bases. V shed 2 bases and J 3 bases; nucleotides not matched to a gene: 9. The V gene's germline CDR1 is KGHSH and CDR2 LQKENI. This CDR3 region has 16 residues. In nucleotides, the CDR3 is TGTGCCAGCTCACCAAACGACAGGGGCCCCTACTACGAGCAGTACTTC. Protein: CASSPNDRGPYYEQYF.